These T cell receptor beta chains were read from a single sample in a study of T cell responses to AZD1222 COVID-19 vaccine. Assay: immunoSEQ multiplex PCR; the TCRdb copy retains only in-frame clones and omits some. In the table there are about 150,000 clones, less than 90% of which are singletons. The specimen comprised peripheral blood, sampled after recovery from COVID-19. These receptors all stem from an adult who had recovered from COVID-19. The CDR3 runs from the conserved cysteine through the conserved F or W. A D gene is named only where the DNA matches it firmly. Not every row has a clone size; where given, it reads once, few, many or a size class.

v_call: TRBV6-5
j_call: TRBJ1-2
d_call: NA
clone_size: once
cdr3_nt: TGTGCCAGCAGTTATCTCGCGTCGAGGTCCGGTGGCTACACCTTC
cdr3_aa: CASSYLASRSGGYTF

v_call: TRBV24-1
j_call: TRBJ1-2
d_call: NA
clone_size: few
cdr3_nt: TGTGCCACCAGTGAGGGGACACCGAATAACTATGGCTACACCTTC
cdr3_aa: CATSEGTPNNYGYTF

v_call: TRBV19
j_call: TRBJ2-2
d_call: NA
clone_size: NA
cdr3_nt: TGTGCCAGTAGAACGACCGGAACCGGGGAGCTGTTTTTT
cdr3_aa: CASRTTGTGELFF

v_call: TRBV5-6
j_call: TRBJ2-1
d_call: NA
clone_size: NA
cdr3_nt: TGTGCCAGCCGGTACTACAATGAGCAGTTCTTC
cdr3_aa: CASRYYNEQFF

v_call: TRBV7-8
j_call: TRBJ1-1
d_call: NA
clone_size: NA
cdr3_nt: TGTGCCAGCACCCCCGGCAGAGGGGCGAACACTGAAGCTTTCTTT
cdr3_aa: CASTPGRGANTEAFF

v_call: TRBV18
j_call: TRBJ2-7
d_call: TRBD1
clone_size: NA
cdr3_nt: TGTGCCAGCTCCTCGACAGGGGACTACGAGCAGTACTTC
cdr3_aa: CASSSTGDYEQYF

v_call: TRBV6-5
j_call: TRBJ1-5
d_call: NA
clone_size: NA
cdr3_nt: TGTGCCAGCAGTTCTGGGATTAGCAATCAGCCCCAGCATTTT
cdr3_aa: CASSSGISNQPQHF

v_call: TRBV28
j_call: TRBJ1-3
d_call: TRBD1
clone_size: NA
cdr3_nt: TGTGCCACCCCGGGCAGGGGGAGCTCTGGAAACACCATATATTTT
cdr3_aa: CATPGRGSSGNTIYF

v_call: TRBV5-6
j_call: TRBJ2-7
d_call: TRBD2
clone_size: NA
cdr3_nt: TGTGCCAGCAGCGTAGCGGGAGCCTCCGAGCAGTACTTC
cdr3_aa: CASSVAGASEQYF

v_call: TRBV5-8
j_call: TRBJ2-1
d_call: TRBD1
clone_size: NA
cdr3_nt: TGTGCCAGCAGCTTGGCCAAAGGGACAGGAGGCTACAATGAGCAGTTCTTC
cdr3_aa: CASSLAKGTGGYNEQFF

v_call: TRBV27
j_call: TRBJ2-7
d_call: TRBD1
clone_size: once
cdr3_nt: TGTGCCAGCGGGCCGGGCTCGGGACAGGAGGTCTACGAGCAGTACTTC
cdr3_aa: CASGPGSGQEVYEQYF

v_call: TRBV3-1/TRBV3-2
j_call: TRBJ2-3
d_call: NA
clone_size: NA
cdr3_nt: TGTGCCAGCGGGGCGGGGGCTCAGACAGATACGCAGTATTTT
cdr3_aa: CASGAGAQTDTQYF

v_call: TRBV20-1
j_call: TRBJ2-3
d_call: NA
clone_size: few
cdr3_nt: TGCAGTGCTTTCTCGGCGGGTACGCAGTATTTT
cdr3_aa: CSAFSAGTQYF

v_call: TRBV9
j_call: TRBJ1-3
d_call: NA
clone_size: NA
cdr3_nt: TGTGCCAGCAGCGCAAGCAGCTCTGGAAACACCATATATTTT
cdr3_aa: CASSASSSGNTIYF

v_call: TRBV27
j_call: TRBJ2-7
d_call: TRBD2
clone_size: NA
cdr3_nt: TGTGCCAGCAGAGCTAGCGGGAGGCTTTACGAGCAGTACTTC
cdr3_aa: CASRASGRLYEQYF

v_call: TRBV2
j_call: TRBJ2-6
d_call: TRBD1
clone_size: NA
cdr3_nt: TGTGCCAGCAGTTTGGACAGGGAGGCTGGGGCCAACGTCCTGACTTTC
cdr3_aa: CASSLDREAGANVLTF

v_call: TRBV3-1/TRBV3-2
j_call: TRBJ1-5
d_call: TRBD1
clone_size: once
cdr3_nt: TGTGCCAGCAGCCAGACAGGGGGCGAAGGTCAGCCCCAGCATTTT
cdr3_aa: CASSQTGGEGQPQHF

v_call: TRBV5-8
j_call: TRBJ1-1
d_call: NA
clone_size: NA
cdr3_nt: TGTGCCAGCAGCTGGAACCGCAGGGGAGGGGGGAACACTGAAGCTTTCTTT
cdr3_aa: CASSWNRRGGGNTEAFF

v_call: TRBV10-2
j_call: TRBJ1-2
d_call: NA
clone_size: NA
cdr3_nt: TGCGCCAGCAGCCGGGACATATACTATGGCTACACCTTC
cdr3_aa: CASSRDIYYGYTF

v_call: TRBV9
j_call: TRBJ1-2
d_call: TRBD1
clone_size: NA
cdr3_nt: TGTGCCAGCAGCGTAGTCCCGGACAGGGGGACCTATGGCTACACCTTC
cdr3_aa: CASSVVPDRGTYGYTF

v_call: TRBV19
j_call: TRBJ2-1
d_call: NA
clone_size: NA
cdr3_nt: TGTGCCAGTAGTATGGACGGAGAGTACAATGAGCAGTTCTTC
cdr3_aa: CASSMDGEYNEQFF

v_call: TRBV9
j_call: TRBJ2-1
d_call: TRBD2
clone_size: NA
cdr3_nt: TGTGCCAGCAGCGTATTCTCTAGCGGCTCCCGGCGGGCCAATTTGGGTGAGCAGTTCTTC
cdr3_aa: CASSVFSSGSRRANLGEQFF

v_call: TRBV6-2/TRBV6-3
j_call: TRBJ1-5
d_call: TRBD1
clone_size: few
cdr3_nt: TGTGCCAGCAGTTACCAGAGGACAGGGGCCCCCAATCAGCCCCAGCATTTT
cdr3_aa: CASSYQRTGAPNQPQHF

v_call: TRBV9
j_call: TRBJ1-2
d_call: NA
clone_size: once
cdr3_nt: TGTGCCAGCAGCGAAAACCCCCAGGGCTATGGCTACACCTTC
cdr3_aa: CASSENPQGYGYTF

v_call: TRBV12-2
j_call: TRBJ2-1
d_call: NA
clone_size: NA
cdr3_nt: TGTGCAAGTCGCTTTTGTCAGGGGGGGTACAATGAGCAGTTCTTC
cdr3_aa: CASRFCQGGYNEQFF

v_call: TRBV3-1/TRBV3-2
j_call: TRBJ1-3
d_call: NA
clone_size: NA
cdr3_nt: TGTGCCAGCAGCCTCGCCGGCGCATCTGGAAACACCATATATTTT
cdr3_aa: CASSLAGASGNTIYF

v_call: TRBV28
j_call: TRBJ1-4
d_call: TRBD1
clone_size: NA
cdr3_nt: TGTGCCAGCAGTACAGGGGTTTCTAATGAAAAACTGTTTTTT
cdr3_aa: CASSTGVSNEKLFF

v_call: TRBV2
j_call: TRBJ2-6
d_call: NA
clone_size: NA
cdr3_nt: TGTGCCAGCAGTCCCTCTGGGGCCAACGTCCTGACTTTC
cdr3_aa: CASSPSGANVLTF

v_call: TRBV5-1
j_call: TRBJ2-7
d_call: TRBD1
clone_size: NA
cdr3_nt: TGCGCCAGCAGCCCCGTAGGGACAGAAAACGAGCAGTACTTC
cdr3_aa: CASSPVGTENEQYF

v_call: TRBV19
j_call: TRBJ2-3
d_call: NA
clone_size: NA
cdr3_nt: TGTGCCAGTAGTATAGGGACGAAGGATACGCAGTATTTT
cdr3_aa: CASSIGTKDTQYF

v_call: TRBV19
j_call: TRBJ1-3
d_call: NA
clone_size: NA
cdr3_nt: TGTGCCACCTCGGGAAGTTACGCTAGAAACACCATATATTTT
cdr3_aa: CATSGSYARNTIYF

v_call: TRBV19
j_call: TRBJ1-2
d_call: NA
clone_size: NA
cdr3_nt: TGTGCCAGTAGGGTGTGGAGCGGGGGGATGGAGTCTTATGGCTACACCTTC
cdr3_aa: CASRVWSGGMESYGYTF

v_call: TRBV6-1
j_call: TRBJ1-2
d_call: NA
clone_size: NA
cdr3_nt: TGTGCCAGCAGTGAAGCGGCCCTTCGGGGGTACACCTTC
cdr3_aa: CASSEAALRGYTF

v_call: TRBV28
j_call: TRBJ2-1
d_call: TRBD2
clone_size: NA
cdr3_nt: TGTGCCAGCAGAACGACTAGCGGGAGGCCCGGGTTTTACAATGAGCAGTTCTTC
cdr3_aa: CASRTTSGRPGFYNEQFF

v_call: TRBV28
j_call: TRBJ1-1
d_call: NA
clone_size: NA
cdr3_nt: TGTGCCAGCAGTTTAAGACAGGTGGGAGCTTTCTTT
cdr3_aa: CASSLRQVGAFF

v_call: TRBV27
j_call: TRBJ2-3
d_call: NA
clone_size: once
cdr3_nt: TGTGCCAGCAGTCTTGGGATTTCCACAGATACGCAGTATTTT
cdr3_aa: CASSLGISTDTQYF

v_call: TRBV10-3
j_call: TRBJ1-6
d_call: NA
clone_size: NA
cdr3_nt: TGTGCCAGCACCCGGGACCAGCGGGATTCACCCCTCCACTTT
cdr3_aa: CASTRDQRDSPLHF

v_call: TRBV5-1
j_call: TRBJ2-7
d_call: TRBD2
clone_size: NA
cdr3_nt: TGCGCCAGCAGCCGGACTAGCGGAGCCTACGAGCAGTACTTC
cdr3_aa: CASSRTSGAYEQYF

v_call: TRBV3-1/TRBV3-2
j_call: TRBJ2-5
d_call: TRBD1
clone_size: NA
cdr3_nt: TGTGCCAGCAGCCAAAGAGGGGGACAGGGCCAAGAGACCCAGTACTTC
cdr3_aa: CASSQRGGQGQETQYF

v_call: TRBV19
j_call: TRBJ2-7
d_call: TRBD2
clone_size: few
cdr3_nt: TGTGCCAGTAGTAAGAGCGGGGAGTTCTACGAGCAGTACTTC
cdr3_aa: CASSKSGEFYEQYF

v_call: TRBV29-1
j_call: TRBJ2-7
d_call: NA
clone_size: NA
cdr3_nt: TGCAGCGCCCTGTTGACCTTTTCCGGGATGAACTACGAGCAGTACTTC
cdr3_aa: CSALLTFSGMNYEQYF

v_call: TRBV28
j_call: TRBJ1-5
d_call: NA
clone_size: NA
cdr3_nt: TGTGCCAGCGCGAATGGGGGGGATCAGCCCCAGCATTTT
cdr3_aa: CASANGGDQPQHF

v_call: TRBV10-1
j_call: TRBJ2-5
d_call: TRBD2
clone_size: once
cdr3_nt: TGCGCCAGCAGCACCGGGACTAGAGTGGAGACCCAGTACTTC
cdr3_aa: CASSTGTRVETQYF

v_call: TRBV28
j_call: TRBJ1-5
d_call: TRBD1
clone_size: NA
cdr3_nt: TGTGCCAGCAGCGTTGGGACAGGGGGCGAACAGCCCCAGCATTTT
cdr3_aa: CASSVGTGGEQPQHF

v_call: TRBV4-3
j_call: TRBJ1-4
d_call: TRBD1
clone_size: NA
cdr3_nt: TGCGCCAGCAGCCAAGTAGCGGGACAGGGAAAACTGTTTTTT
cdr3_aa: CASSQVAGQGKLFF

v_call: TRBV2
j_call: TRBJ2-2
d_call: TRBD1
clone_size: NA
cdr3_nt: TGTGCCACCGGGACAGAAGCGAACACCGGGGAGCTGTTTTTT
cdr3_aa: CATGTEANTGELFF

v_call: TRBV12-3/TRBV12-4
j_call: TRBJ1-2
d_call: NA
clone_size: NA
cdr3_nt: TGTGCCAGCAGTTTACAGGGCCTCTATGGCTACACCTTC
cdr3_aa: CASSLQGLYGYTF

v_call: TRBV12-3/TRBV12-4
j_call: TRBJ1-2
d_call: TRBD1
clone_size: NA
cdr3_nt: TGTGCCAGCAGCTCGGACAGGGTCTCTGGCTACACCTTC
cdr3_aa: CASSSDRVSGYTF